The 2 T cell receptor beta chains in this list originate from one sample, sequenced in a study of CD8+CD57+ T cells in acquired aplastic anemia. TCR beta VDJ and CDR3 were profiled, and genomic DNA was the template. TCRdb ran MiXCR on the reads and lists one entry per CDR3 protein. The sample holds roughly 500,000 distinct CDR3 sequences, over 25% seen once. Whoever was chosen for sequencing had shown CD8+CD57+ cell expansion by flow cytometry. The sequenced material came from sorted CD4+, CD8+, or CD8+CD57+ T cells (not recorded which) from PBMCs. The receptor set was obtained from a human donor with aplastic anemia.

V usage is TRBV6-1 and J usage is TRBJ1-1; D might be TRBD1 (5 bases). CDR1 is MNHNS, CDR2 SASEGT, per germline. This CDR3 contains 14 residues. V gave up 3 bases and J gave up 0 bases, with 8 bases separating them. CDR3 sequence: CASSDRQLNTEAFF. The CDR3 nucleotides read TGTGCCAGCAGTGATAGACAGTTGAACACTGAAGCTTTCTTT.

This clonotype was observed once. The gene calls are TRBV11-2 and TRBJ2-7; either TRBD1 or TRBD2 may supply D (6 bases each). The CDR3 length is 15 residues. The ends were cut back, 5 bases at V and 5 bases at J, with 19 bases in the middle. Germline V gene lookup returns CDR1 SGHAT and CDR2 FQNNGV. The CDR3 coding sequence is TGTGCCAGCAGCGGACCCGGGGGCCCTGCCCACGAGCAGTACTTC. Amino acids: CASSGPGGPAHEQYF.